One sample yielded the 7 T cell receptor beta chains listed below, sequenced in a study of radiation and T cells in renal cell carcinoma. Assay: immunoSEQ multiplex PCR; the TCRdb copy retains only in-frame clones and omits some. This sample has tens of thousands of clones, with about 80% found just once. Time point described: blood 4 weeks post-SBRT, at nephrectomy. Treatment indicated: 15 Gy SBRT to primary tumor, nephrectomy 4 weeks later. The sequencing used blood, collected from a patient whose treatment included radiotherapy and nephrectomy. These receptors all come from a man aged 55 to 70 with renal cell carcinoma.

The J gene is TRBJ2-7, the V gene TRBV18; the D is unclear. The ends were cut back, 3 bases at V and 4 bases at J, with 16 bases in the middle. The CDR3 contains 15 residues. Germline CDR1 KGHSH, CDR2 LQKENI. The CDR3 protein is CASSPYRATTYEQYV. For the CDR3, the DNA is TGTGCCAGCTCACCTTATCGGGCCACAACTTACGAGCAGTACGTC.

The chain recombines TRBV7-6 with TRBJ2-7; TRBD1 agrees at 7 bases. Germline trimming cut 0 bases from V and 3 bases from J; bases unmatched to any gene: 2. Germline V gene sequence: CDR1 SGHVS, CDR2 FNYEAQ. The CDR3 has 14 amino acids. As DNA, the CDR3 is TGTGCCAGCAGCTTAGCGGCAGGGGGCTACGAGCAGTACTTC. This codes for CASSLAAGGYEQYF.

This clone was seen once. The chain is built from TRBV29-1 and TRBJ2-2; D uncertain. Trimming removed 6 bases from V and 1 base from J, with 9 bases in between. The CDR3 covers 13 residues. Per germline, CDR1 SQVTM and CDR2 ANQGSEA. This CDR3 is CSVDLMNTGELFF. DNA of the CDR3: TGCAGCGTAGACCTAATGAACACCGGGGAGCTGTTTTTT.

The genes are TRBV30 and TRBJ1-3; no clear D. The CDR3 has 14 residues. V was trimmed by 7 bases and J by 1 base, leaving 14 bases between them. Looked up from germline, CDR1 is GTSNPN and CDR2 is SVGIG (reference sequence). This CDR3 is CALSKPTSGNTIYF. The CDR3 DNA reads TGTGCCTTGTCAAAACCCACATCTGGAAACACCATATATTTT.

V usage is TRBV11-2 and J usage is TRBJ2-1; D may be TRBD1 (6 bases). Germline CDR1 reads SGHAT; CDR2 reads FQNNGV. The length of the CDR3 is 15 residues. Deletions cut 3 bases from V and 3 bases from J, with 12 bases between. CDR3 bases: TGTGCCAGCAGCTTTGGGGGCCTTAACTACAATGAGCAGTTCTTC. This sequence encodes CASSFGGLNYNEQFF. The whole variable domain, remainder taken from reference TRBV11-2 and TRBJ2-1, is EAGVAQSPRYKIIEKRQSVAFWCNPISGHATLYWYQQILGQGPKLLIQFQNNGVVDDSQLPKDRFSAERLKGVDSTLKIQPAKLEDSAVYLCASSFGGLNYNEQFFGPGTRLTVL.

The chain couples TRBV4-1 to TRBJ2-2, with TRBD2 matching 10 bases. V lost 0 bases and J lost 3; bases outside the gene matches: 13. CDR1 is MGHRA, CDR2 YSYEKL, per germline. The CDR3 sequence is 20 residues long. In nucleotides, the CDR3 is TGCGCCAGCAGCCAAGATTCCCTTAGGCTAGCGGGGGACTACACCGGGGAGCTGTTTTTT. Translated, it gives CASSQDSLRLAGDYTGELFF.

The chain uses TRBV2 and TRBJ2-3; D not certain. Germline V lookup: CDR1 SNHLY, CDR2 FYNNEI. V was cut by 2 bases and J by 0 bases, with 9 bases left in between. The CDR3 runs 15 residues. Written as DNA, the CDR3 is TGTGCCAGCAGTGAATTCAGAACTAGCACAGATACGCAGTATTTT. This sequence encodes CASSEFRTSTDTQYF.